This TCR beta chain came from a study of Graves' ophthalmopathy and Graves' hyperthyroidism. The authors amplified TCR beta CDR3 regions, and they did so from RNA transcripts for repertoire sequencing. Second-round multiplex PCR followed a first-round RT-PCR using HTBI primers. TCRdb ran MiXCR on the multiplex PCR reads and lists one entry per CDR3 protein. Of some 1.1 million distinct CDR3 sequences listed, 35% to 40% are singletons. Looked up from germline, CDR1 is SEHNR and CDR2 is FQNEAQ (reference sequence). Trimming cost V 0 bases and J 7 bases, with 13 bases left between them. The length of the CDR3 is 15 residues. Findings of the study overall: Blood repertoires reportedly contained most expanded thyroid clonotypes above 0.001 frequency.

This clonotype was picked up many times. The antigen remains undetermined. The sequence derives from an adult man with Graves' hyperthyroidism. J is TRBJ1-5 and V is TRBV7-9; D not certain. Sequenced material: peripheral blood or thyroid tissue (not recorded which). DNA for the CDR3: TGTGCCAGCAGCTTAGCAGGAGGGCTCACCCAGCCCCAGCATTTT. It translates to CASSLAGGLTQPQHF.